These 9 T cell receptor beta chains originate from one sample sequenced in a study of cytomegalovirus exposure and HLA in healthy donors listed by TCRdb under 2017. Receptor libraries were prepared by the immunoSEQ multiplex PCR assay. For the multiplex PCR, a mixture combining 60 forward primers for TCR Vbeta segments and 13 reverse primers for TCR Jbeta segments was used. TCRdb provides this immuneACCESS table in a form limited to in-frame rearrangements. Some clones are lacking; in checked studies, under half of them reflect an unresolved V gene, and why the rest are absent is not known. This sample is represented by over 250,000 clones; about nine tenths of them were singletons. Of the sample, less than 4% is held by the ten largest clones. Specimen: PBMCs. These receptors originate from a man aged 35 to 55 in good health and CMV-seropositive.

In the case of this clone: Other DNA sequences within the sample encode an identical CDR3. The chain has TRBV6-1 and TRBJ1-1; tentatively, D is TRBD1 (6 bases). CDR1 and CDR2 from the germline V gene are MNHNS and SASEGT. CDR3 length equals 14 residues. V dropped 2 bases and J dropped 0 bases, with 7 bases sitting between them. DNA of the CDR3: TGTGCCAGCAGTGAACAGGGGTTGAACACTGAAGCTTTCTTT. Translated, it gives CASSEQGLNTEAFF.

The chain combines TRBV9 with TRBJ2-2, with 13 positions matching TRBD2. This CDR3 has 16 amino acids. Germline V gene lookup returns CDR1 SGDLS and CDR2 YYNGEE. The ends lost 0 bases at V and 5 bases at J; junction bases unmatched: 1. The CDR3: CASSVGTSGRTGELFF. CDR3 bases: TGTGCCAGCAGCGTAGGGACTAGCGGGAGAACCGGGGAGCTGTTTTTT.

V and J are TRBV10-3 and TRBJ2-1; the D is unclear. CDR3 length equals 13 residues. The V end lost 3 bases, the J end lost 8 bases, and 11 bases lay between the germline ends. Per germline, CDR1 ENHRY and CDR2 SYGVKD. The CDR3 loop reads CAISDREADEQFF. DNA for the CDR3: TGTGCCATCAGTGACCGAGAGGCCGATGAGCAGTTCTTC.

This clone came up a few times. The chain links TRBV10-1 to TRBJ2-1; TRBD2 agrees at 10 bases. The CDR3 has 16 residues. Germline V gene lookup returns CDR1 WNHNN and CDR2 SYGVQD (reference sequence). As DNA, the CDR3 is TGCCTACAAGCGGGAGGGCCGGGGAGCTCCTACAATGAGCAGTTCTTC. Its translation is CLQAGGPGSSYNEQFF.

V usage is TRBV27 and J usage is TRBJ2-3; 8 positions agree with TRBD2. The ends lost 3 bases at V and 2 bases at J; junction bases unmatched: 4. The germline V gene has CDR1 MNHEY and CDR2 SMNVEV (reference sequence). The CDR3 spans 15 residues. CDR3 nucleotide sequence: TGTGCCAGCAGTTTTCCGGGGGGGCACACAGATACGCAGTATTTT. Protein product: CASSFPGGHTDTQYF.

The V gene is TRBV6-1, the J gene TRBJ1-5; D might be TRBD1 (5 bases). Trimming left V 2 bases short and J 7 bases short, with 12 bases between. Germline lookup yields CDR1 MNHNS and CDR2 SASEGT. This CDR3 contains 14 residues. In DNA form, the CDR3 reads TGTGCCAGCAGTGAATGGGGGGGAGGGCAGCCCCAGCATTTT. Translating it yields CASSEWGGGQPQHF.

The chain carries TRBV19 and TRBJ1-1; 7 bases match TRBD1. This CDR3 is 15 amino acids long. The germline gives CDR1 LNHDA, CDR2 SQIVND (reference sequence). V was clipped by 7 bases and J by 0 bases; unmatched bases: 8. CDR3 in DNA: TGTGCCAGTACGCCGACAGGGTACATGAACACTGAAGCTTTCTTT. Amino acids: CASTPTGYMNTEAFF.

The chain couples TRBV29-1 to TRBJ2-5; 8 nucleotides align to TRBD1. The DNA end favors TRBJ2-7, so the J call may be wrong. CDR3 length: 14 residues. Germline V gene sequence: CDR1 SQVTM, CDR2 ANQGSEA. The CDR3 is CSVLSQDRVHEQYF. DNA of the CDR3: TGCAGCGTTCTCTCTCAGGACAGGGTCCACGAGCAGTACTTC.

This sequence joins TRBV28 and TRBJ2-1, with 9 bases aligning to TRBD1. CDR1 MDHEN and CDR2 SYDVKM come from the germline V gene. This CDR3 has 15 amino acids. Trimming took 3 bases from V and 8 from J; bases not matched to a gene: 8. CDR3 sequence: CASSFGTGSGYEQFF. CDR3 DNA sequence: TGTGCCAGCAGTTTCGGGACAGGGTCCGGGTATGAGCAGTTCTTC.